This T cell receptor beta chain stems from a study of cytomegalovirus exposure and HLA in healthy donors. Study in general: In a later analysis, the approximately 110 validation repertoires were reported to have used the same platform as the roughly 730 first-cohort repertoires. Findings and caveats of the study: Accounts indicate the classifier identified cytomegalovirus status with strong specificity and sensitivity.

Assay used: immunoSEQ multiplex PCR; TCRdb lists only in-frame clones, some missing. This table has 160,000 or so clones, around 89% appearing once. The CDR3 extends over 15 amino acids. Worth noting for this clone: Its antigen is unidentified.

This sequence was found in a man aged 18 to 35 in good health and CMV-seronegative. The chain uses TRBV21-1 and TRBJ1-2; the table gives TRBD1 as D, unverified against the DNA. TRBV21-1 is flagged as a pseudogene. The sequenced material came from PBMCs. This CDR3 is CASSNPLDKNYGYTF. The CDR3 DNA follows: TGTGCCAGCAGTAACCCTCTGGACAAAAACTATGGCTACACCTTC.